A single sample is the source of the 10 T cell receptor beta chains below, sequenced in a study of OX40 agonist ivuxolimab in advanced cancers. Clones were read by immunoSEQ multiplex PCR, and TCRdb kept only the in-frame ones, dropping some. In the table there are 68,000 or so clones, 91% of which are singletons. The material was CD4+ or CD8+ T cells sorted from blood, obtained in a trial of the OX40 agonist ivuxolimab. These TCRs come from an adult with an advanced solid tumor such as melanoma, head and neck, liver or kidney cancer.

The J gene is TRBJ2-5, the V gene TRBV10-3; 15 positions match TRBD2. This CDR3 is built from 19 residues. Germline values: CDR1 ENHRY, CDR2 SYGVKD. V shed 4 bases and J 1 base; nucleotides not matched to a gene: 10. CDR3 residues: CAISGEGLAGGGSQETQYF. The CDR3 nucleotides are TGTGCCATCAGTGGAGAGGGACTAGCGGGAGGCGGTTCCCAAGAGACCCAGTACTTC.

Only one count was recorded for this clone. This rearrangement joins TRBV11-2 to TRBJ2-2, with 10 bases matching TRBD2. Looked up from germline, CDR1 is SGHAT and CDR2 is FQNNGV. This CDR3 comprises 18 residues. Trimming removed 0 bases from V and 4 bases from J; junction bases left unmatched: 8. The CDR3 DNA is TGTGCCAGCAGCTTAGATCGACTAGCGGGTACCCGCACCGGGGAGCTGTTTTTT. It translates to CASSLDRLAGTRTGELFF.

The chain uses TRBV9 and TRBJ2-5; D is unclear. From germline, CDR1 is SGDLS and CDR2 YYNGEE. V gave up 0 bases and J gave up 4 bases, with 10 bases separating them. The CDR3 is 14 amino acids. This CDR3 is CASSVDETLETQYF. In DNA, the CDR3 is TGTGCCAGCAGCGTAGATGAGACGTTAGAGACCCAGTACTTC.

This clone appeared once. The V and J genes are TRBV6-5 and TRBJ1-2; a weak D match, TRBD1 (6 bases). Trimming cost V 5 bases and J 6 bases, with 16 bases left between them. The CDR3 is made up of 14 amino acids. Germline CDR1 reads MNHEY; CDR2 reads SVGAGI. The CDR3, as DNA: TGTGCCAGCAGTCTCCTACAGGGAGGACATGGCTACACCTTC. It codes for CASSLLQGGHGYTF.

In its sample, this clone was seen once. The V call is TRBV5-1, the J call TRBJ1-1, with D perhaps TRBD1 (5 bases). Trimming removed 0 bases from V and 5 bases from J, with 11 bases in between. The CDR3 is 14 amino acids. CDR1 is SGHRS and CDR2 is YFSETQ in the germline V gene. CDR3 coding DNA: TGCGCCAGCAGCTTGGATGGGGCGGGGACTGAAGCTTTCTTT. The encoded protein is CASSLDGAGTEAFF.

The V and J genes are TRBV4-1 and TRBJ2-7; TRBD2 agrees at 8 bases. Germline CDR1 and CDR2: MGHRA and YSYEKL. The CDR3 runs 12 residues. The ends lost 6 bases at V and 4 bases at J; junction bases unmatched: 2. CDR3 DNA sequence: TGCGCCAGCAGAAGCGGGAGTTACGAGCAGTACTTC. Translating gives CASRSGSYEQYF.

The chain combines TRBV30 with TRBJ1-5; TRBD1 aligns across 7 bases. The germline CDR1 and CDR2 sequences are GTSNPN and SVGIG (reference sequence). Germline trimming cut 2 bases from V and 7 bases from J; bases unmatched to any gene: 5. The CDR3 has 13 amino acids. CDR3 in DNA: TGTGCCTGGAGTTCCGACAGGGACCAGCCCCAGCATTTT. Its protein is CAWSSDRDQPQHF.

CDR3 protein: CASSTRSGTITDTQYF. Here the CDR3 DNA reads TGTGCCAGTAGTACCCGAAGCGGGACCATCACAGATACGCAGTATTTT. This chain joins TRBV19 and TRBJ2-3; 7 positions agree with TRBD2. Germline CDR1 reads LNHDA; CDR2 reads SQIVND (reference sequence). V gave up 4 bases and J gave up 2 bases; unmatched junction bases: 9. The CDR3 loop spans 16 amino acids.

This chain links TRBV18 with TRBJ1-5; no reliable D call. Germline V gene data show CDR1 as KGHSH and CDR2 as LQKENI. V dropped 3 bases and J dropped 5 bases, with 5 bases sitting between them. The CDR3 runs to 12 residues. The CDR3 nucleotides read TGTGCCAGCTCACCTAACGATCAGCCCCAGCATTTT. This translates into CASSPNDQPQHF.

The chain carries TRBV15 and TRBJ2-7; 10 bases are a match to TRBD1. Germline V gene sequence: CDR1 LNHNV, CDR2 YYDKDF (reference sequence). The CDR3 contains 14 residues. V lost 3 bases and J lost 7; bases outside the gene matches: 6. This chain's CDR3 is CATSRGQGPGEQYF. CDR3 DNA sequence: TGTGCCACCAGCAGGGGACAGGGGCCAGGGGAGCAGTACTTC.